The next 3 T cell receptor beta chains were all read from a single sample in a study of control samples from healthy donors and cancer patients. Libraries were prepared by immunoSEQ multiplex PCR; TCRdb keeps only in-frame clonotypes and omits some of them. Among approximately 100,000 clones listed, about nine tenths were seen once. The specimen sequenced was blood. The receptors stem from a human donor in good health. The donor label of this sample is uncertain.

V is TRBV19 and J is TRBJ2-3, with 8 positions matching TRBD2. The CDR3 runs to 16 residues. CDR1 is LNHDA, CDR2 SQIVND, per germline (reference sequence). J gave up 5 bases and V 6 bases, and 13 bases lay outside the gene matches. DNA of the CDR3: TGTGCCAGTAGCGGGGGGGCCGTCGGCGTTAGAGATACGCAGTATTTT. Its translation: CASSGGAVGVRDTQYF.

The CDR3 spells CASSETSGETNRQETQYF. Here the CDR3 DNA reads TGTGCCAGTAGCGAGACTAGCGGGGAAACCAACCGACAAGAGACCCAGTACTTC. The chain links TRBV19 to TRBJ2-5; 11 bases match TRBD2. The CDR3 length is 18 residues. Trimming took 6 bases from V and 2 from J; bases not matched to a gene: 14. Germline CDR1 and CDR2: LNHDA and SQIVND (reference sequence).

This clone has just a few counts. The chain has TRBV10-2 and TRBJ2-5; D may be TRBD1 (6 bases). Trimming cost V 3 bases and J 0 bases, with 11 bases left between them. The germline V gene has CDR1 WSHSY and CDR2 SAAADI. The length of the CDR3 is 15 residues. CDR3 sequence reads: CASSDAGTNQETQYF. Here the CDR3 DNA reads TGCGCCAGCAGTGACGCCGGGACAAACCAAGAGACCCAGTACTTC.